The rows below give T cell receptor beta chains drawn from one sample of a study of OX40 agonist ivuxolimab in advanced cancers. Clones were sequenced by immunoSEQ multiplex PCR, and TCRdb holds only the in-frame ones, with some missing. The table lists around 18,000 clones, about 80% of them singletons. Sequenced material: CD4+ or CD8+ T cells sorted from blood, taken in a trial of the OX40 agonist ivuxolimab. Receptors originate from an adult with an advanced solid tumor such as melanoma, head and neck, liver or kidney cancer. Each CDR3 is given with its conserved first and last residue. D genes are given only for firm matches. A clone size is listed for some rows: how often the clone was seen (once, few, many), or a class if it is expanded.

D: NA
J: TRBJ1-1
size: once
V: TRBV7-3
CDR3: CASSLRQVNTEAFF
DNA: TGTGCCAGCAGCTTAAGACAAGTGAACACTGAAGCTTTCTTT

D: NA
J: TRBJ2-1
size: NA
V: TRBV5-1
CDR3: CASSSRRTADSNEQFF
DNA: TGCGCCAGCAGCTCCCGCAGGACGGCGGACTCCAATGAGCAGTTCTTC

D: TRBD1
J: TRBJ1-1
size: NA
V: TRBV5-6
CDR3: CASSPGGKNTEAFF
DNA: TGTGCCAGCAGCCCAGGGGGCAAGAACACTGAAGCTTTCTTT

D: NA
J: TRBJ2-7
size: NA
V: TRBV28
CDR3: CASSAGDRVYEQYF
DNA: TGTGCCAGCAGTGCGGGGGACAGAGTCTACGAGCAGTACTTC

D: NA
J: TRBJ1-1
size: NA
V: TRBV11-2
CDR3: CASSFSYLNTEAFF
DNA: TGTGCCAGCAGCTTCAGCTACCTGAACACTGAAGCTTTCTTT

D: TRBD1
J: TRBJ1-4
size: once
V: TRBV4-2
CDR3: CASSLGLGQSNEKLFF
DNA: TGTGCCAGCAGCCTCGGCCTGGGACAGTCTAATGAAAAACTGTTTTTT

D: NA
J: TRBJ1-1
size: NA
V: TRBV6-6
CDR3: CASSPGRESTEAFF
DNA: TGTGCCAGCAGCCCAGGGAGGGAGAGCACTGAAGCTTTCTTT

D: TRBD2
J: TRBJ2-2
size: NA
V: TRBV11-2
CDR3: CASTQRGGRDTGELFF
DNA: TGTGCCAGCACCCAACGGGGGGGGCGGGACACCGGGGAGCTGTTTTTT

D: TRBD1
J: TRBJ2-1
size: NA
V: TRBV11-2
CDR3: CASSRGQAYNEQFF
DNA: TGTGCCAGCAGCCGGGGACAGGCCTACAATGAGCAGTTCTTC

D: NA
J: TRBJ1-2
size: NA
V: TRBV14
CDR3: CASSQDLGATYGYTF
DNA: TGTGCCAGCAGCCAAGACTTAGGGGCTACTTATGGCTACACCTTC

D: NA
J: TRBJ1-3
size: NA
V: TRBV30
CDR3: CAGKIQGRGNTIYF
DNA: TGTGCCGGTAAAATCCAGGGGCGCGGAAACACCATATATTTT

D: NA
J: TRBJ1-5
size: NA
V: TRBV6-4
CDR3: CASGKGDQPQHF
DNA: TGTGCCAGCGGTAAAGGCGACCAGCCCCAGCATTTT